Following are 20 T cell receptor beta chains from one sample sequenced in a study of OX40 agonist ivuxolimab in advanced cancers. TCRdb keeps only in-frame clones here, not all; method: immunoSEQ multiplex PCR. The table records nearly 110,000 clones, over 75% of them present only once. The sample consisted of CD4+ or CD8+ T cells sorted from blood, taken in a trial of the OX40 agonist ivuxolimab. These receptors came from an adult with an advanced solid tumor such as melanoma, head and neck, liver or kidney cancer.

The CDR3 nucleotides are TGTGCCAGCAGCAGGGGACAGGGGGCAACTAATGAAAAACTGTTTTTT. It yields the protein CASSRGQGATNEKLFF. The rearrangement uses TRBV7-9 and TRBJ1-4; 11 bases fit TRBD1. CDR3 size: 16 residues. The germline CDR1 and CDR2 sequences are SEHNR and FQNEAQ (reference sequence). Germline trimming cut 5 bases from V and 0 bases from J; bases unmatched to any gene: 2. The full variable domain, in which reference TRBV7-9 and TRBJ1-4 provide the parts outside the CDR3, is DTGVSQNPRHKITKRGQNVTFRCDPISEHNRLYWYRQTLGQGPEFLTYFQNEAQLEKSRLLSDRFSAERPKGSFSTLEIQRTEQGDSAMYLCASSRGQGATNEKLFFGSGTQLSVL.

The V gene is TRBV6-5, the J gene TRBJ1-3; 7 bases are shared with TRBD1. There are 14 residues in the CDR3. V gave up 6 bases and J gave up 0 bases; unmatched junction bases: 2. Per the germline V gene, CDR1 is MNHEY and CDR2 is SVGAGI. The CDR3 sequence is CASRGQNSGNTIYF. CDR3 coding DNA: TGTGCCAGCAGGGGACAGAACTCTGGAAACACCATATATTTT.

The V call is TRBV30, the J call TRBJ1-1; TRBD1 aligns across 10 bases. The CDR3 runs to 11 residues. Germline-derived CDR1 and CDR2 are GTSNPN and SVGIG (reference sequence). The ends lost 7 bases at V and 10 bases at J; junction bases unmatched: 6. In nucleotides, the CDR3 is TGTGCCTCCCAGGGGGACAGGGGAGCTTTCTTT. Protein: CASQGDRGAFF.

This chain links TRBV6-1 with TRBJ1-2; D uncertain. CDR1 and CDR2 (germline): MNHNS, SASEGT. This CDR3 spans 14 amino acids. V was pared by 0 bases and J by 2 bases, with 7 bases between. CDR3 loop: CASSEAKGNYGYTF. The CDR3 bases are TGTGCCAGCAGTGAAGCGAAGGGAAACTATGGCTACACCTTC.

The CDR3 DNA reads TGTGCCAGCAGCGTAGGGGACAGTTTCGAAGGCTACACCTTC. Translated, it gives CASSVGDSFEGYTF. This chain joins TRBV9 and TRBJ1-2; TRBD1 agrees at 7 bases. V shed 0 bases, J shed 8 bases, and the junction held 7 bases outside the gene matches. The CDR3 has 14 residues. Germline V lookup: CDR1 SGDLS, CDR2 YYNGEE.

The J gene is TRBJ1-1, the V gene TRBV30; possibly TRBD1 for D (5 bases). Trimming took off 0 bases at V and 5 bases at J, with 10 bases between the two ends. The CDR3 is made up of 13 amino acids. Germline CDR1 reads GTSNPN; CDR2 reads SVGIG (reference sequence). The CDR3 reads CAWSVSGRTEAFF. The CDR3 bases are TGTGCCTGGAGTGTATCAGGGAGGACTGAAGCTTTCTTT. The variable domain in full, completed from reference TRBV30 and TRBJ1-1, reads SQTIHQWPATLVQPVGSPLSLECTVEGTSNPNLYWYRQAAGRGLQLLFYSVGIGQISSEVPQNLSASRPQDRQFILSSKKLLLSDSGFYLCAWSVSGRTEAFFGQGTRLTVV.

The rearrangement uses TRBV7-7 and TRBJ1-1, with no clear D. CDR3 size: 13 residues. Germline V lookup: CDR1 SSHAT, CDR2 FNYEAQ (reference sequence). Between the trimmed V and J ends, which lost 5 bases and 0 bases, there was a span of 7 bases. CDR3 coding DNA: TGTGCCAGCAGCCGTACACTGAACACTGAAGCTTTCTTT. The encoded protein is CASSRTLNTEAFF. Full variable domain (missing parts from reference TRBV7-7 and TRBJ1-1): GAGVSQSPRYKVTKRGQDVTLRCDPISSHATLYWYQQALGQGPEFLTYFNYEAQPDKSGLPSDRFSAERPEGSISTLTIQRTEQRDSAMYRCASSRTLNTEAFFGQGTRLTVV.

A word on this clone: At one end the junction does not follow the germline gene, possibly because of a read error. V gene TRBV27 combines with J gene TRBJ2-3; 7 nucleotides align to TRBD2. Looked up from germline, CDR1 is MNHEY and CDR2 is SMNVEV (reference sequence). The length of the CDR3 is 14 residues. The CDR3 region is CASSLWGGTDTQYF. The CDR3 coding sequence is TGTGCCAGCAGCTTATGGGGGGGGACAGATACGCAGTATTTT.

CDR3 nucleotides: TGTGCCAGCAGTTCCAGGGGGCCTGCCAAAAACATTCAGTACTTC. This sequence encodes CASSSRGPAKNIQYF. The V and J genes are TRBV28 and TRBJ2-4, with 8 bases aligning to TRBD1. The length of the CDR3 is 15 residues. Germline V gives CDR1 MDHEN, CDR2 SYDVKM. V gave up 4 bases and J gave up 1 base; unmatched junction bases: 3.

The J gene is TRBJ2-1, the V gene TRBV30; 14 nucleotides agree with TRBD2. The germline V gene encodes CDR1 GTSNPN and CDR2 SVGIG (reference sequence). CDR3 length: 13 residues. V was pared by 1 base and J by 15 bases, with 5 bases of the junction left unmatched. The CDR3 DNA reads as TGTGCCTGGAGTGGACTAGCGGGGGGGGTCCCGTTCTTC. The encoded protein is CAWSGLAGGVPFF.

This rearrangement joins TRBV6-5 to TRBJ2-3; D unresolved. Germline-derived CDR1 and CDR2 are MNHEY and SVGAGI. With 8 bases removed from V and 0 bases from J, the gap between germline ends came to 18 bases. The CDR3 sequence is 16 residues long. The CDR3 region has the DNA TGTGCCAGCCGTTGGGCGCGGATTGCTAGCACAGATACGCAGTATTTT. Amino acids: CASRWARIASTDTQYF.

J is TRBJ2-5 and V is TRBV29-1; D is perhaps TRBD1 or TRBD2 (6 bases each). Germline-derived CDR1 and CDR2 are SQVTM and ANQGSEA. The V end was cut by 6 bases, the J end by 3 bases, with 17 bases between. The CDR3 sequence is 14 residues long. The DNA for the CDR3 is TGCAGCGTGGGGGTCCGGGGGCGGGAAGAGACCCAGTACTTC. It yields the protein CSVGVRGREETQYF.

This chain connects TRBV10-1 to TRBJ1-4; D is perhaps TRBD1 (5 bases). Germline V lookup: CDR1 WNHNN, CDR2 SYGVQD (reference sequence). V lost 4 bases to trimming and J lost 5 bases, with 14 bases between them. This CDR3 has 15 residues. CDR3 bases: TGCGCCAGCAGTGGGTGGGGCCTAGGGAATGAAAAACTGTTTTTT. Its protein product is CASSGWGLGNEKLFF.

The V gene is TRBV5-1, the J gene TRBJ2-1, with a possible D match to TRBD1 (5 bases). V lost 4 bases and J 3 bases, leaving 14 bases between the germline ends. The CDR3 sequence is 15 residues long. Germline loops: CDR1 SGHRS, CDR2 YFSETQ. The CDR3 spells CASSPTFTGYNEQFF. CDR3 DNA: TGCGCCAGCAGCCCCACATTCACAGGCTACAATGAGCAGTTCTTC.

Here the CDR3 reads CASSPAPGPGNTIYF. As DNA, the CDR3 is TGTGCCAGCAGTCCCGCCCCCGGTCCTGGAAACACCATATATTTT. V is TRBV7-9 and J is TRBJ1-3; no clear D gene. Germline V lookup: CDR1 SEHNR, CDR2 FQNEAQ (reference sequence). The CDR3 is 15 amino acids. V was clipped by 6 bases and J by 2 bases, with 14 bases between them.

DNA for the CDR3: TGTGCCAGCAGCTTATCGTCCCAGGGGGCTGGCGAGCAGTACTTC. Its protein product is CASSLSSQGAGEQYF. The chain combines TRBV11-2 with TRBJ2-7; 8 bases align to TRBD1. The CDR3 extends over 15 amino acids. Losses at the gene ends were 2 bases for V and 6 bases for J; bases not matched to a gene: 9. Germline CDR1 SGHAT, CDR2 FQNNGV.

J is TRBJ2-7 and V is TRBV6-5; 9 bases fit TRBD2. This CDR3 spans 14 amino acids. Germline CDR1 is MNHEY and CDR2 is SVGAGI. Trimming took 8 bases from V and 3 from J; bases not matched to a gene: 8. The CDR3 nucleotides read TGTGCCAGCGGGTTTAGCGGGGGACGCTACGAGCAGTACTTC. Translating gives CASGFSGGRYEQYF.

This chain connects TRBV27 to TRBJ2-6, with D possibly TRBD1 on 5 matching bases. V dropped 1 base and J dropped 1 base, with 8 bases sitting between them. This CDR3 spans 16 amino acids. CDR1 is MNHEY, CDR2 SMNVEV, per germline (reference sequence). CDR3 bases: TGTGCCAGCAGTTTATGGCAGGGATCTGGGGCCAACGTCCTGACTTTC. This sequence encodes CASSLWQGSGANVLTF.

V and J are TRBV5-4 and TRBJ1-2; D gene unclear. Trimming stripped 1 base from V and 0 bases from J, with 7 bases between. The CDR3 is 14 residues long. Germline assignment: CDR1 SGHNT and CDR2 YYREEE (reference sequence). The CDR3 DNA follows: TGTGCCAGCAGCTTGAGTCAGGCTAACTATGGCTACACCTTC. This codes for CASSLSQANYGYTF.

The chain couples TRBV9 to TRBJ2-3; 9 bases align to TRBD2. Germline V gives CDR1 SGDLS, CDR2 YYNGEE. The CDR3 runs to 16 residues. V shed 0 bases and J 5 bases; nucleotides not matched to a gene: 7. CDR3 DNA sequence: TGTGCCAGCAGCGTAGCCGGCGGGGGGGCCAGAGATACGCAGTATTTT. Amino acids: CASSVAGGGARDTQYF.